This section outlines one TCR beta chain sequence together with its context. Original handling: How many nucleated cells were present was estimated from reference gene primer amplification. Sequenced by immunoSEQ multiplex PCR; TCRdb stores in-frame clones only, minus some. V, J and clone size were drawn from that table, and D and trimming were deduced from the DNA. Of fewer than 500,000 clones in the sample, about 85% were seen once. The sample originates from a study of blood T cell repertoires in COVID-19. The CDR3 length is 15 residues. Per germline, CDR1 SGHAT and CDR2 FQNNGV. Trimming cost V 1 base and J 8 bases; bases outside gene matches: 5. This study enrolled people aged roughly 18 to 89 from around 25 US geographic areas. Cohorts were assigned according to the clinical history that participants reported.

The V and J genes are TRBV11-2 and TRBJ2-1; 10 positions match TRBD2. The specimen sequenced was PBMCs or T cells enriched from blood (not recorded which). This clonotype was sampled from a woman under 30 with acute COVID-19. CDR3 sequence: CASSLASSGSYEQFF. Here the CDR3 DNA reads TGTGCCAGCAGCTTAGCGTCTAGCGGGAGCTATGAGCAGTTCTTC. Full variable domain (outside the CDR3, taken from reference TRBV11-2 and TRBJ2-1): EAGVAQSPRYKIIEKRQSVAFWCNPISGHATLYWYQQILGQGPKLLIQFQNNGVVDDSQLPKDRFSAERLKGVDSTLKIQPAKLEDSAVYLCASSLASSGSYEQFFGPGTRLTVL.